Listed here is a single T cell receptor beta chain. As yet, its antigen is unknown. This sample stems from a study of post-analysis software for immune sequencing data. Unique molecular identifiers were present in the TCR beta cDNA libraries. From the PCR reads, TCRdb called clonotypes with MiXCR, one entry per CDR3 protein. The data contain approximately 660,000 distinct CDR3 sequences, roughly three fifths of them singletons. V dropped 0 bases and J dropped 0 bases, with 11 bases sitting between them. Germline-derived CDR1 and CDR2 are SGHRS and YFSETQ. The CDR3 is 16 amino acids. Study observations and caveats: The five TRBV segments detected at higher frequency in patients than in controls included TRBV5-6, TRBV5-1 and TRBV20-1.

Sequenced input: blood. The TCR comes from a girl aged 2-10 years with multiple sclerosis. The V and J genes are TRBV5-1 and TRBJ2-3; no clear D gene. CDR3 amino acids: CASSLARITSTDTQYF. In nucleotides, the CDR3 is TGCGCCAGCAGCTTGGCCAGGATAACTAGCACAGATACGCAGTATTTT.